This T cell receptor (beta chain) was recorded in a study of blood T cells in healthy people across ages. Alongside a J-beta primer mix, a sample-barcoded 5' primer served in a second PCR lasting about 7 to 11 cycles. A template-switch adaptor containing 12 random nucleotides labeled each cDNA molecule. TCRdb re-called the 5' RACE reads through MiXCR, storing one row per CDR3 protein. Among roughly 2 million distinct CDR3 sequences listed, around half were seen once. It was about 9.4 milliliters of peripheral blood that were drawn from each donor. CDR1 and CDR2 from the germline V gene are KGHSH and LQKENI. Trimming removed 3 bases from V and 8 bases from J, with 17 bases in between. The CDR3 extends over 15 amino acids.

Source material: blood. This TCR came from a woman between 40 and 50 years old in good health. The chain is built from TRBV18 and TRBJ2-1; D tentatively fits TRBD1 or TRBD2 (5 bases each). DNA of the CDR3: TGTGCCAGCTCACCCCCGGGCCCAGGGACGGATGAGCAGTTCTTC. Translating it yields CASSPPGPGTDEQFF.